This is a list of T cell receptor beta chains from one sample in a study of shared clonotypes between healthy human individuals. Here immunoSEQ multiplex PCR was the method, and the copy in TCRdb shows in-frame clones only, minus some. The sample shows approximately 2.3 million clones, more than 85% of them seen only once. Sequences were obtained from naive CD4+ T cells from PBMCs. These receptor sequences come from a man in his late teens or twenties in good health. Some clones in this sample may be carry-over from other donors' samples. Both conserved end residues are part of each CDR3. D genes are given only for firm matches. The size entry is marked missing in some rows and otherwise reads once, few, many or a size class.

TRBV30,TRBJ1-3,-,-,CAWSVRGGPGNTIYF,TGTGCCTGGAGTGTTAGGGGGGGCCCTGGAAACACCATATATTTT
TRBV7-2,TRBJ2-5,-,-,CASSPGVGETQYF,TGTGCCAGCAGCCCAGGGGTGGGAGAGACCCAGTACTTC
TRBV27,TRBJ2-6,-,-,CATQPGRLSSGANVLTF,TGTGCCACCCAACCGGGACGACTGAGCTCTGGGGCCAACGTCCTGACTTTC
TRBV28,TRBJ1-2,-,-,CASTLRAGYYGYTF,TGTGCCAGCACCCTAAGGGCAGGGTACTATGGCTACACCTTC
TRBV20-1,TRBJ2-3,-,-,CSAAGGDTQYF,TGCAGTGCCGCAGGAGGGGATACGCAGTATTTT
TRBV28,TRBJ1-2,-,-,CASTRANYGYTF,TGTGCCAGCACGCGAGCTAACTATGGCTACACCTTC
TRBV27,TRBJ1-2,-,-,CASSLANSYGYTF,TGTGCCAGCAGTTTAGCCAACTCATATGGCTACACCTTC
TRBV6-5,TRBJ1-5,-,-,CASSYSGQFNQPQHF,TGTGCCAGCAGTTACTCCGGACAGTTCAATCAGCCCCAGCATTTT
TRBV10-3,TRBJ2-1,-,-,CAISESNPRLGGAEQFF,TGTGCCATCAGTGAGTCGAATCCGCGGCTAGGGGGGGCTGAGCAGTTCTTC
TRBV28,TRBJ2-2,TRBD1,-,CASDRGNTGELFF,TGTGCCAGTGACAGGGGGAACACCGGGGAGCTGTTTTTT
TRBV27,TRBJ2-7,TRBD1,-,CASSPFTLQGARYEQYF,TGTGCCAGCAGTCCCTTCACCCTTCAGGGGGCTAGGTACGAGCAGTACTTC
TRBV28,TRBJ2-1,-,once,CASNTGPGSYNEQFF,TGTGCCAGCAATACTGGGCCGGGCTCCTACAATGAGCAGTTCTTC
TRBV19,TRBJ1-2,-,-,CASRRITGNPNYGYTF,TGTGCCAGCCGTAGAATAACAGGAAATCCTAACTATGGCTACACCTTC
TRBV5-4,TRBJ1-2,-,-,CASSLGGGNYGYTF,TGTGCCAGCAGCTTGGGCGGGGGTAACTATGGCTACACCTTC
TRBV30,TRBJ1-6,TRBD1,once,CAWSPGQGLHF,TGTGCCTGGAGCCCCGGACAGGGTCTACACTTT
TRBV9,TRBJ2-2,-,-,CASSRDTGELFF,TGTGCCAGCAGCCGGGACACCGGGGAGCTGTTTTTT
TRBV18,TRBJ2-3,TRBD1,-,CASSPRDRGQTASTDTQYF,TGTGCCAGCTCACCCCGAGACAGGGGACAGACCGCTAGCACAGATACGCAGTATTTT
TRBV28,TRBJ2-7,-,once,CASSPAGEGAWHEQYF,TGTGCCAGCAGTCCCGCGGGAGAGGGGGCCTGGCACGAGCAGTACTTC
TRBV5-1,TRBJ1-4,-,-,CASSRQRQSEEKLFF,TGCGCCAGCAGCAGACAACGACAGTCGGAAGAAAAACTGTTTTTT
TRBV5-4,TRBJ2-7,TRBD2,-,CASSPRLAGVSEQYF,TGTGCCAGCAGCCCTAGACTAGCGGGAGTTAGCGAGCAGTACTTC
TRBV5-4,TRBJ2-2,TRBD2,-,CASRAGLAGGPTAGELFF,TGTGCCAGCAGAGCAGGCCTAGCGGGAGGGCCGACGGCCGGGGAGCTGTTTTTT
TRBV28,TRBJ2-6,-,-,CAAGGVSGANVLTF,TGTGCCGCAGGAGGGGTCTCTGGGGCCAACGTCCTGACTTTC
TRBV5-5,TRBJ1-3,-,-,CASSFYGRGPGNTIYF,TGTGCCAGCAGCTTCTATGGCAGGGGTCCTGGAAACACCATATATTTT
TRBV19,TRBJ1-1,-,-,CASRDIGGAGANTEAFF,TGTGCCAGTAGAGACATAGGTGGGGCAGGGGCGAACACTGAAGCTTTCTTT
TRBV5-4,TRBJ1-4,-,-,CAISGTPTEKLFF,TGTGCCATTTCCGGGACCCCCACTGAAAAACTGTTTTTT
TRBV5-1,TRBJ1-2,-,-,CASSASPGETYGYTF,TGCGCCAGCAGCGCCTCCCCGGGGGAAACCTATGGCTACACCTTC
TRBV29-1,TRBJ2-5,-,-,CSGRDIQEIQYF,TGCAGCGGCCGGGACATTCAAGAGATCCAGTACTTC
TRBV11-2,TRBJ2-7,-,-,CASSLGGGGYEQYF,TGTGCCAGCAGCTTAGGTGGTGGTGGCTACGAGCAGTACTTC
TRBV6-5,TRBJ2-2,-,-,CASSYSGTPNTGELFF,TGTGCCAGCAGTTACAGTGGGACACCGAACACCGGGGAGCTGTTTTTT
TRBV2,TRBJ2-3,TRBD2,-,CAGAFRRETRSDTQYF,TGTGCCGGGGCCTTTCGGCGGGAGACGAGGTCAGATACGCAGTATTTT
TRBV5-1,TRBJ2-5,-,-,CASRGGGAGKETQYF,TGCGCCAGCAGAGGTGGGGGCGCAGGAAAAGAGACCCAGTACTTC
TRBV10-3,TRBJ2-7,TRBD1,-,CAISGVRDRGFHEQYF,TGTGCCATCAGTGGGGTGAGGGACAGGGGGTTCCACGAGCAGTACTTC
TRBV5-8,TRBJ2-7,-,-,CASSSVGSGRSSYEQYF,TGTGCCAGCAGCTCAGTGGGCTCGGGCCGCAGCTCCTACGAGCAGTACTTC
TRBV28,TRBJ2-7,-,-,CASSSVADRAYEQYF,TGTGCCAGCAGTTCAGTTGCCGACAGAGCCTACGAGCAGTACTTC
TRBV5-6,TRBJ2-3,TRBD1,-,CASSLFGDRGDTQYF,TGTGCCAGCAGCTTGTTCGGGGACAGGGGAGATACGCAGTATTTT
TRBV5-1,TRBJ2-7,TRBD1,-,CASSFAGTGLNEQYF,TGCGCCAGCAGCTTCGCCGGGACAGGCCTCAACGAGCAGTACTTC
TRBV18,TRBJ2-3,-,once,CASSPPRDSPRADTQYF,TGTGCCAGCTCACCACCGCGGGACAGTCCAAGGGCAGATACGCAGTATTTT
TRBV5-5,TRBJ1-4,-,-,CASSSYGPPNEKLFF,TGTGCCAGCAGCTCCTACGGGCCGCCTAATGAAAAACTGTTTTTT
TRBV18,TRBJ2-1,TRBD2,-,CASSPTGTRFSGEQFF,TGTGCCAGCTCACCTACCGGGACTAGGTTTTCCGGTGAGCAGTTCTTC
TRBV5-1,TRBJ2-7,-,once,CASSRDTYEQYF,TGCGCCAGTTCTCGGGACACATACGAGCAGTACTTC
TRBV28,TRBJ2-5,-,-,CASSLFGREREETQYF,TGTGCCAGCAGTTTATTTGGCAGAGAACGTGAAGAGACCCAGTACTTC
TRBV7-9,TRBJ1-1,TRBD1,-,CASSRSGTGTTEAFF,TGTGCCAGCAGCAGATCCGGGACAGGGACTACTGAAGCTTTCTTT